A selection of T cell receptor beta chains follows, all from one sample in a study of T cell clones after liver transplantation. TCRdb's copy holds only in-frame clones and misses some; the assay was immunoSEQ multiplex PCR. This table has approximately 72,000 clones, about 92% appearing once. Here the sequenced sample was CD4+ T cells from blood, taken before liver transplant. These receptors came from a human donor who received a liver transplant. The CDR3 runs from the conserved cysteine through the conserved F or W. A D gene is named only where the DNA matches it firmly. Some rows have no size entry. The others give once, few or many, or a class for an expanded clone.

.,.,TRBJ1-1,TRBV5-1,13,CASSLTGGTEAFF,TGCGCCAGCAGCTTAACGGGGGGAACTGAAGCTTTCTTT
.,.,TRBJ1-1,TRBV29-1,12,CSVERGDTEAFF,TGCAGCGTTGAAAGGGGCGACACTGAAGCTTTCTTT
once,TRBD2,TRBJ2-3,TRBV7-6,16,CASSSPTSGRADTQYF,TGTGCCAGCAGCTCCCCTACTAGCGGGAGAGCAGATACGCAGTATTTT
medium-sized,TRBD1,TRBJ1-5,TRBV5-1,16,CASSPGDRESNQPQHF,TGCGCCAGCAGCCCAGGGGACAGGGAGAGCAATCAGCCCCAGCATTTT
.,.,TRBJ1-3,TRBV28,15,CASSLPPGAGNTIYF,TGTGCCAGCAGTTTACCGCCAGGGGCTGGAAACACCATATATTTT
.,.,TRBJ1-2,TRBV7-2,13,CASSLAGDYGYTF,TGTGCCAGCAGCTTAGCGGGGGACTATGGCTACACCTTC
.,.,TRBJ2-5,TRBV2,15,CASSEARGERETQYF,TGTGCCAGCAGTGAAGCCCGGGGAGAACGGGAGACCCAGTACTTC
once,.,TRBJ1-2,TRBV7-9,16,CASSASVGETYGSYTF,TGTGCCAGCAGCGCCAGTGTAGGGGAGACCTATGGTAGCTACACCTTC
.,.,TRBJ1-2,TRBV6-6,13,CASSQQGSGGYTF,TGTGCCAGCAGTCAACAGGGTAGCGGTGGCTACACCTTC
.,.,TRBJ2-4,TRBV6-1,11,CASHYKNIQYF,TGTGCCAGCCACTACAAAAACATTCAGTACTTC
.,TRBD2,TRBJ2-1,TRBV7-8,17,CASSLRTSGRRDNEQFF,TGTGCCAGCAGCCTCAGGACTAGCGGGAGGAGGGACAATGAGCAGTTCTTC
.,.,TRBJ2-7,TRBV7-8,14,CASSPTGRGYEQYF,TGTGCCAGCAGCCCCACGGGTAGGGGTTACGAGCAGTACTTC
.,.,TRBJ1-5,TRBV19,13,CASSIVFGQPQHF,TGTGCCAGTAGTATAGTTTTCGGTCAGCCCCAGCATTTT
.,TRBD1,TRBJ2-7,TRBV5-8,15,CASSSRDRSSYEQYF,TGTGCCAGCAGCTCACGGGACAGGAGCTCCTACGAGCAGTACTTC
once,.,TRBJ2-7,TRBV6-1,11,CASSPLYEQYF,TGTGCCAGCAGTCCCCTTTACGAGCAGTACTTC
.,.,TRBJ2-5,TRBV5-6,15,CASSLVLSGQETQYF,TGTGCCAGCAGCTTGGTACTTAGCGGTCAAGAGACCCAGTACTTC
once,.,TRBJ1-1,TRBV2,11,CASSGQTEAFF,TGTGCCAGCAGTGGACAGACTGAAGCTTTCTTT